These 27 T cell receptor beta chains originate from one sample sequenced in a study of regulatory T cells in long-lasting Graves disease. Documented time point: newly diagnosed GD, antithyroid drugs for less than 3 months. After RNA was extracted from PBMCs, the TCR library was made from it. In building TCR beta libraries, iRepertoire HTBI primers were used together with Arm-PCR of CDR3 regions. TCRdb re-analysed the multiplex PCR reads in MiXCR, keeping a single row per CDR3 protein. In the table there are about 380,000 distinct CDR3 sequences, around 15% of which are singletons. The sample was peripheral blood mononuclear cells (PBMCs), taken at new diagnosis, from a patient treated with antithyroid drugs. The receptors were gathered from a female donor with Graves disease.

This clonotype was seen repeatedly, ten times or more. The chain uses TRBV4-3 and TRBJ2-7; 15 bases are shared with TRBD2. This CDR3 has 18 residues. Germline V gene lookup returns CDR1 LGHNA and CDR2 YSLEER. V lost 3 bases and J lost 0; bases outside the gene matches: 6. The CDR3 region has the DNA TGCGCCAGCAGCCAGGGGACTAGCGGGAGGTTGAGCTCCTACGAGCAGTACTTC. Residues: CASSQGTSGRLSSYEQYF.

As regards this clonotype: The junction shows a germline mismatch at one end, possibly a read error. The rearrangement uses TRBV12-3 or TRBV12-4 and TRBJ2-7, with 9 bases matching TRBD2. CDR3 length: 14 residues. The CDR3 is CASSLSGSSNDQYF. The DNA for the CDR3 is TGTGCCAGCAGTCTTAGCGGGAGTTCGAACGATCAGTACTTC.

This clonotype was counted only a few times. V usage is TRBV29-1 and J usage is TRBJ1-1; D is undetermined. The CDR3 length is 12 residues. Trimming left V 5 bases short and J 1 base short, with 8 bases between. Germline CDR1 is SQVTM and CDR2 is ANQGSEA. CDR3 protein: CSVRTRNTEAFF. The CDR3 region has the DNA TGCAGCGTTCGCACACGGAACACTGAAGCTTTCTTT.

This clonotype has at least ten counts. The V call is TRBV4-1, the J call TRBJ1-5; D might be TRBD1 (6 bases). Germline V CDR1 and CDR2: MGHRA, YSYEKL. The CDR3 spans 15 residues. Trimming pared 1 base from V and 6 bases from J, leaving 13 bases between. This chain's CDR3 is CASSQGTVKLQPQHF. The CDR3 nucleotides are TGCGCCAGCAGCCAAGGGACAGTTAAACTTCAGCCCCAGCATTTT.

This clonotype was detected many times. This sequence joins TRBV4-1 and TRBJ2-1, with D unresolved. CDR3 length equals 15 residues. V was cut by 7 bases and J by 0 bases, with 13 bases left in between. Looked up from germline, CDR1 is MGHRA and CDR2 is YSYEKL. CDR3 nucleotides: TGCGCCAGCAATGTCGGAGCCAGCTCCTACAATGAGCAGTTCTTC. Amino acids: CASNVGASSYNEQFF.

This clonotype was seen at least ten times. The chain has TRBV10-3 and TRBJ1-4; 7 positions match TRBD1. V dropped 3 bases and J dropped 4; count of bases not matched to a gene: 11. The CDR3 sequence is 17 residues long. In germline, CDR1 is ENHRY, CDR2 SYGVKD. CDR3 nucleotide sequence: TGTGCCATCAGTGATTTCACCGGGACAGATTATAATGAAAAACTGTTTTTT. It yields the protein CAISDFTGTDYNEKLFF.

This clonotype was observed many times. CDR3: CASSESARVNQPQHF. The CDR3 bases are TGTGCCAGCAGTGAGTCGGCCAGGGTCAATCAGCCCCAGCATTTT. The rearrangement joins TRBV2 to TRBJ1-5, with D tentatively TRBD1 (5 bases). CDR1 and CDR2 from the germline V gene are SNHLY and FYNNEI. V lost 3 bases, J lost 3 bases, and 12 bases lay in between. This CDR3 contains 15 residues.

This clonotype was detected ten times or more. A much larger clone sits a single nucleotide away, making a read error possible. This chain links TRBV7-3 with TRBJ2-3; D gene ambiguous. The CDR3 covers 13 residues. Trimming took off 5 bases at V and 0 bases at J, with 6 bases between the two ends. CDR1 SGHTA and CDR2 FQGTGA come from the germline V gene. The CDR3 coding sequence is TGTGCCAGCAGCCAGGACAGCACAGATACGCAGTATTTT. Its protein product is CASSQDSTDTQYF. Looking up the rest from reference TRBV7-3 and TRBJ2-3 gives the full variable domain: GAGVSQTPSNKVTEKGKYVELRCDPISGHTALYWYRQSLGQGPEFLIYFQGTGAADDSGLPNDRFFAVRPEGSVSTLKIQRTERGDSAVYLCASSQDSTDTQYFGPGTRLTVL.

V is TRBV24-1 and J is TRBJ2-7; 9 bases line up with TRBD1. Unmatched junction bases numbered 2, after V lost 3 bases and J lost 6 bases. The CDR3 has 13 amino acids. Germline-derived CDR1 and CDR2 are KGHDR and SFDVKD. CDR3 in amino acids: CATSDRDRVEQYF. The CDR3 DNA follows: TGTGCCACCAGTGATCGGGACAGGGTCGAGCAGTACTTC.

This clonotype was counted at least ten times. The CDR3 nucleotides read TGTGCCAGCAGTTTAACCCCGGACGGAGCCCGTAACTATGGCTACACCTTC. Translated: CASSLTPDGARNYGYTF. This chain links TRBV28 with TRBJ1-2; D gene unclear. Deletions cut 2 bases from V and 1 base from J, with 17 bases between. CDR3 length equals 17 residues. Looked up from germline, CDR1 is MDHEN and CDR2 is SYDVKM.

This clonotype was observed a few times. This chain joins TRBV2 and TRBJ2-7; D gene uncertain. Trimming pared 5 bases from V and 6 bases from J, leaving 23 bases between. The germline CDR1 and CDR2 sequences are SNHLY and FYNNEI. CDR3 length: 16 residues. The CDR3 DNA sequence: TGTGCCAGCAGTTTCGGTCTAAGTCAGGACCTCGGCGAGCAGTACTTC. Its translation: CASSFGLSQDLGEQYF.

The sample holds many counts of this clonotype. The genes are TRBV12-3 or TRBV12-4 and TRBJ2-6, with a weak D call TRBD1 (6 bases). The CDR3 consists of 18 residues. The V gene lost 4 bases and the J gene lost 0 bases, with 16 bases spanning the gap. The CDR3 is CASSSRQAPPSGANVLTF. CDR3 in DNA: TGTGCCAGCAGTTCCCGACAGGCTCCCCCCTCTGGGGCCAACGTCCTGACTTTC.

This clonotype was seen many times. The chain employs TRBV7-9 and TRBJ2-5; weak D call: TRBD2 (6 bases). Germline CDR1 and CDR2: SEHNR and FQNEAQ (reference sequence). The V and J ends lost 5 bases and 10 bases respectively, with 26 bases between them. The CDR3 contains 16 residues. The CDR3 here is CASSLRRSGPPESQYF. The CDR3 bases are TGTGCCAGCAGCCTCCGCCGTAGCGGACCTCCGGAAAGCCAGTACTTC.

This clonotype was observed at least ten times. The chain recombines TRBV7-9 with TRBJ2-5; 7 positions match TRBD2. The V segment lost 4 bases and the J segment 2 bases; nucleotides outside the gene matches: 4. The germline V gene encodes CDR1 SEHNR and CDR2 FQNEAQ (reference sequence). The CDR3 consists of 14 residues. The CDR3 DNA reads TGTGCCAGCAGCTGGGGGGGGGGTCAAGAGACCCAGTACTTC. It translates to CASSWGGGQETQYF.

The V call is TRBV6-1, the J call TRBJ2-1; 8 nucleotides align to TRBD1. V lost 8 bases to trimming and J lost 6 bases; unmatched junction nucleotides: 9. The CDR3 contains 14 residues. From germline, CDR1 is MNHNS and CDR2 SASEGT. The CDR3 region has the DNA TGTGCCAGCTTTGGGACAGGAGGAATCAATGAGCAGTTCTTC. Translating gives CASFGTGGINEQFF.

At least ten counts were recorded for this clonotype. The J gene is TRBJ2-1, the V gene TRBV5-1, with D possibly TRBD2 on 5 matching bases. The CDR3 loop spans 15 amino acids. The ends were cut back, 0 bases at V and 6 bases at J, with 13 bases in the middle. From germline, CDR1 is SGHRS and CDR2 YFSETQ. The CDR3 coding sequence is TGCGCCAGCAGCTTGGTCTCGAGGGTGTCCAATGAGCAGTTCTTC. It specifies CASSLVSRVSNEQFF.

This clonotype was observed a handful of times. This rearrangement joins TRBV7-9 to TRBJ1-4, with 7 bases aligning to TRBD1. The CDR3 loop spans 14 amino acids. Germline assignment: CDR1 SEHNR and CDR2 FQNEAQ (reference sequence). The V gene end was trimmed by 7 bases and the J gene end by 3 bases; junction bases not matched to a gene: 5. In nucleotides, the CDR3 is TGTGCCAGCACCCCGACAGGGCCTAATGAAAAACTGTTTTTT. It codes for CASTPTGPNEKLFF.

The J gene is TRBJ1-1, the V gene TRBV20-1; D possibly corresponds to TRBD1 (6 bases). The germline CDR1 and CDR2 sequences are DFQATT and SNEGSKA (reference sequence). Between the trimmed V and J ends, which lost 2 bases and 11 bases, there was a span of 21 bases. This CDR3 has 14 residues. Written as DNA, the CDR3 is TGCAGTGCTAGACACGAACTCAGGGGTAGCGAGGCTTTCTTT. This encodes CSARHELRGSEAFF.

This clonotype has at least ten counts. The CDR3 nucleotides read TGTGCCAGCTCACCACCGGGACGTCTCTATGGCTACACCTTC. This codes for CASSPPGRLYGYTF. The chain recombines TRBV18 with TRBJ1-2, with a tentative D call TRBD1 (5 bases). The CDR3 has 14 amino acids. Germline loops: CDR1 KGHSH, CDR2 LQKENI. V shed 0 bases and J shed 4 bases, with 9 bases lying between them.

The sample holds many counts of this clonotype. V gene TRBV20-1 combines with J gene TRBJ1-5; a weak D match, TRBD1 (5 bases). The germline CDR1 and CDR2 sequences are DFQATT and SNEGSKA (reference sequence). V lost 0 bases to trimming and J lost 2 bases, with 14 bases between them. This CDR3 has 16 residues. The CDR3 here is CSAREAAGKGNQPQHF. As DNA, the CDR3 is TGCAGTGCTAGAGAAGCGGCAGGGAAGGGCAATCAGCCCCAGCATTTT.

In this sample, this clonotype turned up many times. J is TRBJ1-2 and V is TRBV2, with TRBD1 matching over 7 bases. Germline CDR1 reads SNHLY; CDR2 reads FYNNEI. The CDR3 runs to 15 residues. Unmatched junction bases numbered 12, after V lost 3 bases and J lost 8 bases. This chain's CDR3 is CASSDRARGFEGYTF. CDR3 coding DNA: TGTGCCAGCAGTGATCGGGCCAGGGGGTTCGAAGGCTACACCTTC.

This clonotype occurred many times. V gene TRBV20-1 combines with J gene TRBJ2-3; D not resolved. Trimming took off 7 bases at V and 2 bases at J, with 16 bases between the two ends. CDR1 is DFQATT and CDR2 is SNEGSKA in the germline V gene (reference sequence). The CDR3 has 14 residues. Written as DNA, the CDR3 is TGCAGTGTGGGAAGTCGGCTTACCACAGATACGCAGTATTTT. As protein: CSVGSRLTTDTQYF.

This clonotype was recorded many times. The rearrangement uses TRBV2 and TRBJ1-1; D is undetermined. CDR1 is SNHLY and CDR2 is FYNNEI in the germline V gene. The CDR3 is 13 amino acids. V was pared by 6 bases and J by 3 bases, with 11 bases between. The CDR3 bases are TGTGCCAGCAGATCGGCGCCGGACACTGAAGCTTTCTTT. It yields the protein CASRSAPDTEAFF.

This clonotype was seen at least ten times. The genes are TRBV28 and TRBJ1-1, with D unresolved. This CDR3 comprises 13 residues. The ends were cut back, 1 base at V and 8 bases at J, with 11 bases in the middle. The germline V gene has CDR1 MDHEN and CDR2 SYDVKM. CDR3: CASSLFQTQEAFF. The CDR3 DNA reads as TGTGCCAGCAGTTTATTCCAGACCCAAGAAGCTTTCTTT. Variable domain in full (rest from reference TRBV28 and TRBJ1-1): DVKVTQSSRYLVKRTGEKVFLECVQDMDHENMFWYRQDPGLGLRLIYFSYDVKMKEKGDIPEGYSVSREKKERFSLILESASTNQTSMYLCASSLFQTQEAFFGQGTRLTVV.

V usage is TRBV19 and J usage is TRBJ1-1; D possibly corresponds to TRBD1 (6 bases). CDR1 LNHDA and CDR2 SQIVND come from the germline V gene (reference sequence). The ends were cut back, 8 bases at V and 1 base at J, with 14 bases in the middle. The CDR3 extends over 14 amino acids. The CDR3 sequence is CASQTGHRNTEAFF. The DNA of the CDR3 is TGTGCCAGTCAGACGGGACATAGGAACACTGAAGCTTTCTTT.

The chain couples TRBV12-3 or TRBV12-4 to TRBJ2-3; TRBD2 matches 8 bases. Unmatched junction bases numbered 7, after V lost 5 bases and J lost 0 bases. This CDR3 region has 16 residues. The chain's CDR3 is CASSRAASGSTDTQYF. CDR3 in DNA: TGTGCCAGCAGTCGCGCGGCTAGCGGGAGCACAGATACGCAGTATTTT.

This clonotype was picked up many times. The CDR3 DNA reads as TGTGCCAGCAGCTTAGCGCTAGGACTAGCGGGCTCCTACGAGCAGTACTTC. This translates into CASSLALGLAGSYEQYF. V usage is TRBV7-2 and J usage is TRBJ2-7; the match to TRBD2 covers 11 bases. The CDR3 covers 17 residues. Trimming removed 0 bases from V and 0 bases from J; junction bases left unmatched: 4. From germline, CDR1 is SGHTA and CDR2 FQGNSA.